Listed below are T cell receptor beta chains from one sample, sequenced in a study of shared clonotypes between healthy human individuals. Clones were sequenced by immunoSEQ multiplex PCR, and TCRdb holds only the in-frame ones, with some missing. This table holds about 1.4 million clones, 95% to 97% found once. The sample was naive CD4+ T cells sorted from blood. Every receptor here comes from a man aged 25 to 40 in good health. CDR3s leave out the opening cysteine and the closing phenylalanine or tryptophan. Expanded clones are given a class, and other clones once, few, many or no size at all.

TRBV7-9	.	ASSFVMTVQETQY
TRBV19	.	ASSTAWRARGGELF
TRBV7-2	.	ASSLPGQTNTEAF
TRBV7-9	once	ASSSGGSTDTQY
TRBV7-2	.	ASSTDRGRHYEQY
TRBV9	.	ASSVWPLAGGTDTQY
TRBV4-1	.	ASSLGIQETQY
TRBV19	.	ASSMAALNEKLF
TRBV20-1	.	SARDEQF
TRBV5-4	once	ASSPKSGHLGGGTEAF